One T cell receptor (beta chain) is described in this entry. Its antigen is still unknown. No clone much larger than this one lies a single base away; base qualities are absent. At the DNA level, this CDR3 is encoded by other sequences in the same sample as well. The data were obtained in a study of beta chain features in type 1 diabetes (dated by TCRdb to the late 2010s). Looking at the study overall: Mean age, gender distribution, total cell number and subset yield did not differ between patients and healthy donors. Regulatory and stem cell-like memory subsets were isolated from only 8 patients and about eight healthy donors, whereas naive and central memory subsets came from all 28 donors. In the study, TCRB repertoires of sorted circulating CD4+ T cell subsets from recently diagnosed type 1 diabetes patients were compared with those of matched healthy donors. A total of roughly 99,000,000 sorted cells were examined across all samples, and the number of cells per subset was strongly correlated with RNA yield. Paper-wide results and their limitations: Because cDNA was sequenced instead of genomic DNA, highly expressing activated cells could be over-represented, though the groups showed no difference in activation or CD3 levels. At VDJ recombination sites, type 1 diabetes patients had fewer insertions and more deleted nucleotides, which implies abnormalities in thymic rearrangement. In all four CD4+ subsets, TCRB CDR3 length was moderately but significantly shorter in type 1 diabetes patients. Because the HLA sub-analyses included only small numbers of individuals, any influence of HLA type on TCRB rearrangement was left unresolved. PCR may preferentially amplify shorter templates, but because patient and control samples were amplified and corrected together, any resulting skew would affect both groups equally. Naive, central memory and regulatory TCRB repertoires appeared to be more similar among patients than among healthy donors.

The entire isolated RNA was reverse transcribed using the High Capacity cDNA Reverse Transcription Kit, and thus expressed TCRB transcripts were sequenced. Naive, central memory and regulatory T cell samples underwent deep immunoSEQ sequencing, averaging around 3.9 million total reads per sample. Sorted cells were lysed in RLT buffer, and RNA was extracted using DNase-treated RNeasy Micro or Mini kits according to cell number. Each cell subset was processed on its own to prevent cross-contamination, while patient and healthy donor samples were processed together. TCRB sequences were amplified from cDNA with the immunoSEQ multiplex PCR, producing 87-bp fragments spanning the CDR3 region. Sequencing of the amplicons was performed on the Illumina HiSeq platform. The study's processing was this. PCR bias was computationally corrected using synthetic template baselines, reads within Hamming distance 2 were collapsed, and singletons that could not be merged were discarded. Reads were aligned against IMGT to assign V, D and J genes, CDR3 length and insertions or deletions at six rearrangement sites. Within each subset, clonotype counts were normalized to sorted cell number, and only after that were true diversity and Gini coefficients computed with the tcR R package. The overlap coefficient, calculated on TCRB nucleotide sequences, was used to measure repertoire sharing. As a proxy for the pre-selection repertoire, out-of-frame TCRB sequences from naive cells were analyzed. This immuneACCESS table, as held by TCRdb, lists in-frame sequences with V and J called but not all clones. Of the missing ones, under half trace to an unresolved V gene in checked studies; the others have no known cause. Clonal size and the V and J genes are those of that table, whereas D and trimming came from the DNA. The sample profile shows hundreds of thousands of clones; roughly 31% of them were found once. Of the sample, around 0.065% falls within the top ten clones.

CDR1 and CDR2 were assigned from the germline V gene as KGHSH and LQKENI. V and J lose 2 bases and 4 bases, and a span of 6 bases separates them. From its cysteine to its phenylalanine, the CDR3 spans 13 amino acids. Only CDR3 DNA is held: 39 bases, read in frame from base 1. From each donor, a single peripheral blood sample of about 116 mL on average was drawn into heparinised tubes. Naive, central memory, regulatory and stem cell-like memory CD4+ T cells were sorted on a BD FACSAria II using a panel including CD45RO, CCR7, CD25, CD127, CD95 and CD27. Every sorted population had a purity above 95%. PBMCs were isolated right away by Lymphoprep density gradient centrifugation and were stained directly, without culture. So that batch effects would be minimized, each experiment stained and sorted samples in pairs, pairing one healthy donor with one patient.

The source of this sequence is a man between 18 and 29 years old in good health. The sequenced sample was naive CD4+ T cells from blood. The meaning of the sample's cell subset or site label: true naive CD4+ T cells. The sequence links TRBV18 to TRBJ2-1, and TRBD1 may be the D gene, going by 5 matching bases. The CDR3 amino acid sequence is: CASSPTGYNEQFF. The nucleotide sequence is given as TGTGCCAGCTCACCAACAGGTTACAATGAGCAGTTCTTC.